This T cell receptor (beta chain) originates from a study of blood T cell repertoires in COVID-19. V shed 5 bases and J shed 7 bases, with 12 bases lying between them. The CDR3 loop spans 13 amino acids. In germline, CDR1 is LNHDA, CDR2 SQIVND (reference sequence). Original processing notes: Reference gene primers were amplified, and this amplification served to estimate nucleated cell counts. The repertoire was sequenced with immunoSEQ multiplex PCR; TCRdb's copy has only in-frame clones and lacks some. V, J and clone size were drawn from that table, and D and trimming were deduced from the DNA. The repertoire holds 110,000 to 150,000 clones, with more than 75% as singletons.

Input material: peripheral blood. This receptor was taken from a woman between 45 and 65 years old with acute or convalescent COVID-19. The chain carries TRBV19 and TRBJ1-5, with D uncertain. CDR3 in DNA: TGTGCCAGTAGTCCCGGGATCCACCAGCCCCAGCATTTT. Translating it yields CASSPGIHQPQHF.